This T cell receptor (beta chain) was sequenced during a study of OX40 agonist ivuxolimab in advanced cancers. Trimming pared 0 bases from V and 0 bases from J, leaving 9 bases between. This CDR3 spans 16 amino acids. Germline V gene data show CDR1 as SGHDN and CDR2 as FVKESK. The method was immunoSEQ multiplex PCR; TCRdb's version includes in-frame clones alone and lacks a portion of them. Of about 70,000 clones in the sample, 88% are singletons; the top ten hold under 3%. The chain joins TRBV14 to TRBJ1-3; no clear D gene. The sample here was CD4+ or CD8+ T cells sorted from blood, taken in a trial of the OX40 agonist ivuxolimab. The TCR was taken from an adult with an advanced solid tumor such as melanoma, head and neck, liver or kidney cancer. The CDR3 DNA is TGTGCCAGCAGCCAAGATAGGAGCCTCTCTGGAAACACCATATATTTT. Protein sequence: CASSQDRSLSGNTIYF.